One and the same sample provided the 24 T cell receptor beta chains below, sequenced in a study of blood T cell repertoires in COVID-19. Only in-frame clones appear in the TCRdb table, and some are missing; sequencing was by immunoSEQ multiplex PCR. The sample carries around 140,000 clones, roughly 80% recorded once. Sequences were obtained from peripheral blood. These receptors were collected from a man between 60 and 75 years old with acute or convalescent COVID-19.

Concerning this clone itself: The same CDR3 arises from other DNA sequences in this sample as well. The CDR3 region is CASSSTGGNQPQHF. The CDR3 region has the DNA TGTGCCAGTAGTTCGACAGGGGGCAATCAGCCCCAGCATTTT. The chain joins TRBV19 to TRBJ1-5; 8 bases fit TRBD1. There are 14 residues in the CDR3. Trimming took 5 bases from V and 2 from J; bases not matched to a gene: 2. Germline-derived CDR1 and CDR2 are LNHDA and SQIVND (reference sequence).

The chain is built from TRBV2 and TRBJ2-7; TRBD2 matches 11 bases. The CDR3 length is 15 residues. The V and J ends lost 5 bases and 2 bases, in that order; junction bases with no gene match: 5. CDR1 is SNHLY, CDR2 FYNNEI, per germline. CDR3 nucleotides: TGTGCCAGCAGTTGGCTAGCGGGAGGAACCTACGAGCAGTACTTC. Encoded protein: CASSWLAGGTYEQYF. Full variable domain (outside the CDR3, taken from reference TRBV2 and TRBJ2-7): EPEVTQTPSHQVTQMGQEVILRCVPISNHLYFYWYRQILGQKVEFLVSFYNNEISEKSEIFDDQFSVERPDGSNFTLKIRSTKLEDSAMYFCASSWLAGGTYEQYFGPGTRLTVT.

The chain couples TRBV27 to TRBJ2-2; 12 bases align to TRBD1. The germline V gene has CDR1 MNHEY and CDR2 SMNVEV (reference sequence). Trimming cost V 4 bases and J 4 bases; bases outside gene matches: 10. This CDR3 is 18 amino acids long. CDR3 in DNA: TGTGCCAGCAGTTCAGGGACAGGGGGCCCTCGTGTCACCGGGGAGCTGTTTTTT. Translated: CASSSGTGGPRVTGELFF.

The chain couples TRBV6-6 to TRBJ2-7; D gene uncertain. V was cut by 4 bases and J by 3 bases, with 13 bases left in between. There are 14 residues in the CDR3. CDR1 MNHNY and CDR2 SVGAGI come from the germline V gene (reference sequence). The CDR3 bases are TGTGCCAGCAGTTTTAGTTCCCAAAACTACGAGCAGTACTTC. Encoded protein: CASSFSSQNYEQYF.

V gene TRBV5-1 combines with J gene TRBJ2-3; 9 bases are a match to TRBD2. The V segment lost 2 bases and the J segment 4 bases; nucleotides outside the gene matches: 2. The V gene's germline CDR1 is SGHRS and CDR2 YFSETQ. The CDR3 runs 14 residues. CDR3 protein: CASSFGTSPDTQYF. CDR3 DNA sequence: TGCGCCAGCAGCTTTGGGACTAGCCCAGATACGCAGTATTTT.

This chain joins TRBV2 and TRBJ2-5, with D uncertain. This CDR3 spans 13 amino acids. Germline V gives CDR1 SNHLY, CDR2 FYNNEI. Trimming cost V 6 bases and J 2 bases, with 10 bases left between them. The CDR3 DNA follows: TGTGCCAGCAGCACACCTGTTCAAGAGACCCAGTACTTC. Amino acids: CASSTPVQETQYF.

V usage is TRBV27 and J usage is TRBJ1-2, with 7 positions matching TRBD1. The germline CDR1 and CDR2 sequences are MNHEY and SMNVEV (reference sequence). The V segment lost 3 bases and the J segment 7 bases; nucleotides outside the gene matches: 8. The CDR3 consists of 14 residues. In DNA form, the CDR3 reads TGTGCCAGCAGTTTCTACGACAGGGCCGGTGGCTACACCTTC. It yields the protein CASSFYDRAGGYTF.

This CDR3 is CATVKSGLTSTDTQYF. The CDR3 DNA follows: TGTGCCACCGTTAAAAGCGGGCTAACTAGCACAGATACGCAGTATTTT. This rearrangement joins TRBV10-3 to TRBJ2-3; D might be TRBD2 (6 bases). In germline, CDR1 is ENHRY, CDR2 SYGVKD. Trimming stripped 10 bases from V and 0 bases from J, with 20 bases between. This CDR3 has 16 residues.

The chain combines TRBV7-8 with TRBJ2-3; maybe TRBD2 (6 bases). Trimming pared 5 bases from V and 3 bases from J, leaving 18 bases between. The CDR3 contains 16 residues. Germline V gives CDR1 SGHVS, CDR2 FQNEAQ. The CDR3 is CASSHLERGRTDTQYF. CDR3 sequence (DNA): TGTGCCAGCAGCCACTTAGAGAGAGGGAGGACAGATACGCAGTATTTT.

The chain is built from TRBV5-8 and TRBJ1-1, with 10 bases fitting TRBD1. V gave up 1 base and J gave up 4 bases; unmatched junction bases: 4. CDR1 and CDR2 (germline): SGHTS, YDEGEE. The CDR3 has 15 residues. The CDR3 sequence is CASSLRGDRGTEAFF. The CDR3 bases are TGTGCCAGCAGCTTGCGGGGGGACAGGGGCACTGAAGCTTTCTTT.

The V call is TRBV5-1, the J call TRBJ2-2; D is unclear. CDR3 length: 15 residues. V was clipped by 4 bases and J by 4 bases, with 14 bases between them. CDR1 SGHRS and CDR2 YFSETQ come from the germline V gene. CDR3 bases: TGCGCCAGCAGCACCACGAGCATTGGCACCGGGGAGCTGTTTTTT. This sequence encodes CASSTTSIGTGELFF.

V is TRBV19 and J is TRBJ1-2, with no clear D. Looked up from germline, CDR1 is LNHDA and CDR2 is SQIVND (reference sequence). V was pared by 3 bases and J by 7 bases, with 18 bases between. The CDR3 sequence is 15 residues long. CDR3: CASSIVSGNNGGYTF. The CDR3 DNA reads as TGTGCCAGTAGTATCGTATCGGGGAATAATGGTGGCTACACCTTC.

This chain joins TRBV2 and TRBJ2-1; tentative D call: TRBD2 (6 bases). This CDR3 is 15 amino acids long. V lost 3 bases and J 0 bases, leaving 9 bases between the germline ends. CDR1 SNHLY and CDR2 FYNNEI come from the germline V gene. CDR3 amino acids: CASSDRDFSYNEQFF. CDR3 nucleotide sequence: TGTGCCAGCAGTGACCGGGACTTCTCCTACAATGAGCAGTTCTTC. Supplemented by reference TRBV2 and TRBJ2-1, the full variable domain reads EPEVTQTPSHQVTQMGQEVILRCVPISNHLYFYWYRQILGQKVEFLVSFYNNEISEKSEIFDDQFSVERPDGSNFTLKIRSTKLEDSAMYFCASSDRDFSYNEQFFGPGTRLTVL.

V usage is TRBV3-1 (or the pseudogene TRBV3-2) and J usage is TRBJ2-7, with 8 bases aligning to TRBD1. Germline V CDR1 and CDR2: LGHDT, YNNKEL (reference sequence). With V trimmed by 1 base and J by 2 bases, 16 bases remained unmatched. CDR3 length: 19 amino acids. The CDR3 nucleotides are TGTGCCAGCAGCCAAGTAAGAGGGACGACAGGACAGGGCACCTACGAGCAGTACTTC. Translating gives CASSQVRGTTGQGTYEQYF.

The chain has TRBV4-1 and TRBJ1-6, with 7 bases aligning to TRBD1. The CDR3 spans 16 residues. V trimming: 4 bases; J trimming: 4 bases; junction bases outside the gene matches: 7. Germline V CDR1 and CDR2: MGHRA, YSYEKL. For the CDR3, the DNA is TGCGCCAGCAGCCCGGGGACAGCAGATTATAATTCACCCCTCCACTTT. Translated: CASSPGTADYNSPLHF.

The CDR3 DNA is TGCGCCAGCAGCTTGGAACAGAACTATGGCTACACCTTC. Translation gives CASSLEQNYGYTF. The V call is TRBV5-1, the J call TRBJ1-2; D not resolved. Germline CDR1 is SGHRS and CDR2 is YFSETQ. V dropped 0 bases and J dropped 2 bases, with 5 bases sitting between them. This CDR3 region has 13 residues.

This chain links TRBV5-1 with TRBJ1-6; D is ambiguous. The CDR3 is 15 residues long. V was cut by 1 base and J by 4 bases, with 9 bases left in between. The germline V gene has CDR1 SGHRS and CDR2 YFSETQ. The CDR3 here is CASSLSVDYNSPLHF. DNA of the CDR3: TGCGCCAGCAGCTTGAGCGTAGATTATAATTCACCCCTCCACTTT. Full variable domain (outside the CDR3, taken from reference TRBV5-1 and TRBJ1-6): KAGVTQTPRYLIKTRGQQVTLSCSPISGHRSVSWYQQTPGQGLQFLFEYFSETQRNKGNFPGRFSGRQFSNSRSEMNVSTLELGDSALYLCASSLSVDYNSPLHFGNGTRLTVT.

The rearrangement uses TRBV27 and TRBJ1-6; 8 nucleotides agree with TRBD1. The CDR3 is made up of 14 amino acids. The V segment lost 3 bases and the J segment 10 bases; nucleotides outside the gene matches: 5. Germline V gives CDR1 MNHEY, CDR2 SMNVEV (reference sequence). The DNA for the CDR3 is TGTGCCAGCAGTTTGAGGACAGGGAACTCACCCCTCCACTTT. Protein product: CASSLRTGNSPLHF.

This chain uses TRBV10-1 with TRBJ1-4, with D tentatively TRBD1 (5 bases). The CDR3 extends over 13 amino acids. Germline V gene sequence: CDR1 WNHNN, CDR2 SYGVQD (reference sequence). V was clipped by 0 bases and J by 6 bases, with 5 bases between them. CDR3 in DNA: TGCGCCAGCAGTGAGTCAGGGGATGAAAAACTGTTTTTT. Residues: CASSESGDEKLFF.

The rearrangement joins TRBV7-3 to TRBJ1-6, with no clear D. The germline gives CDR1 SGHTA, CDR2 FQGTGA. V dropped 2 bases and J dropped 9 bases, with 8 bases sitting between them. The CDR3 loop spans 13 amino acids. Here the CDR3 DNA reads TGTGCCAGCAGCTTACTTAGTAGTTCACCCCTCCACTTT. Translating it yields CASSLLSSSPLHF.

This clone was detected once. The CDR3 sequence: CASGPGHLNTGELFF. The CDR3 DNA sequence: TGCGCCAGCGGCCCGGGACACTTGAACACCGGGGAGCTGTTTTTT. The V call is TRBV5-1, the J call TRBJ2-2, with D perhaps matching TRBD1 (6 bases). CDR3 length: 15 amino acids. Germline loops: CDR1 SGHRS, CDR2 YFSETQ. V was cut by 7 bases and J by 1 base, with 14 bases left in between.

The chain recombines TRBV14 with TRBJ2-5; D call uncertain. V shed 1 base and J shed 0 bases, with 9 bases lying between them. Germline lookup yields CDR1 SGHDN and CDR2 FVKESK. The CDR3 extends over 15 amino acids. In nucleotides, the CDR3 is TGTGCCAGCAGCCAAGGCATACAGTACCAAGAGACCCAGTACTTC. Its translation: CASSQGIQYQETQYF.

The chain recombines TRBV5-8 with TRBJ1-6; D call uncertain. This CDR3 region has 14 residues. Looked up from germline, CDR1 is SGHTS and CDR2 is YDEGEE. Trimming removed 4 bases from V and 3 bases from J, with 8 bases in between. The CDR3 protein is CASSPPYYNSPLHF. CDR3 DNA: TGTGCCAGCAGCCCACCCTACTATAATTCACCCCTCCACTTT. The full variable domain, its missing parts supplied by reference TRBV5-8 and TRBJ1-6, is EAGVTQSPTHLIKTRGQQATLRCSPISGHTSVYWYQQALGLGLQFLLWYDEGEERNRGNFPPRFSGRQFPNYSSELNVNALELEDSALYLCASSPPYYNSPLHFGNGTRLTVT.

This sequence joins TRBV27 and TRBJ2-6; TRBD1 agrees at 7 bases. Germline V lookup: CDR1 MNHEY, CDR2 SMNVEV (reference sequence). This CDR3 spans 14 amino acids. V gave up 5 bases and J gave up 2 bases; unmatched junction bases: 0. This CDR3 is CASSGTAGANVLTF. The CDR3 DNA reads TGTGCCAGCAGTGGGACAGCTGGGGCCAACGTCCTGACTTTC.